This passage covers 5 T cell receptor beta chains from one sample sequenced in a study of blood T cell repertoires in COVID-19. Using immunoSEQ multiplex PCR, the repertoire was profiled, and TCRdb retains in-frame clones only, with some absent. The top ten clones hold around 3% of a sample with a few hundred thousand clones, 70% to 90% of them seen once. The sample consisted of peripheral blood. Receptor source: a woman aged 25-40 years with COVID-19, enrolled during active disease.

The chain joins TRBV6-2 or TRBV6-3 to TRBJ2-7; 7 nucleotides match TRBD2. CDR1 MNHEY and CDR2 SVGEGT come from the germline V gene. The CDR3 length is 14 residues. V shed 6 bases and J 4 bases; nucleotides not matched to a gene: 9. CDR3 sequence reads: CASSRDYGPYEQYV. CDR3 in DNA: TGTGCCAGCAGCCGGGACTATGGGCCTTACGAGCAGTACGTC.

The chain has TRBV7-4 and TRBJ1-6; a possible D gene is TRBD1 (6 bases). There are 16 residues in the CDR3. V was cut by 8 bases and J by 2 bases, with 16 bases left in between. Germline V gene data show CDR1 as SGHVT and CDR2 as SQSDAQ. The CDR3 sequence is CASASGGAPYNSPLHF. CDR3 DNA: TGTGCCAGCGCCTCGGGGGGGGCCCCCTATAATTCACCCCTCCACTTT.

In this sample, this clone turned up a few times. The chain joins TRBV6-5 to TRBJ1-3; D is undetermined. CDR3 length: 12 amino acids. V gave up 6 bases and J gave up 0 bases, with 3 bases separating them. Germline V CDR1 and CDR2: MNHEY, SVGAGI. Written as DNA, the CDR3 is TGTGCCAGCAGGAGCTCTGGAAACACCATATATTTT. Its translation is CASRSSGNTIYF.

This clone came up once. The chain is built from TRBV7-2 and TRBJ1-2; TRBD1 matches 8 bases. Germline V lookup: CDR1 SGHTA, CDR2 FQGNSA. The CDR3 is made up of 16 amino acids. Unmatched junction bases numbered 15, after V lost 7 bases and J lost 5 bases. CDR3 coding DNA: TGTGCCAGCACCGGGACAGGCGCCCCTTTAACTTATGGCTACACCTTC. It is translated as CASTGTGAPLTYGYTF.

This chain connects TRBV7-2 to TRBJ1-4; D is unresolved. The CDR3 is 14 amino acids. V shed 5 bases and J shed 11 bases, with 18 bases lying between them. Germline assignment: CDR1 SGHTA and CDR2 FQGNSA. The CDR3, as DNA: TGTGCCAGCAGCACAACAGTTTCCCCCGACAAACTGTTTTTT. This encodes CASSTTVSPDKLFF.